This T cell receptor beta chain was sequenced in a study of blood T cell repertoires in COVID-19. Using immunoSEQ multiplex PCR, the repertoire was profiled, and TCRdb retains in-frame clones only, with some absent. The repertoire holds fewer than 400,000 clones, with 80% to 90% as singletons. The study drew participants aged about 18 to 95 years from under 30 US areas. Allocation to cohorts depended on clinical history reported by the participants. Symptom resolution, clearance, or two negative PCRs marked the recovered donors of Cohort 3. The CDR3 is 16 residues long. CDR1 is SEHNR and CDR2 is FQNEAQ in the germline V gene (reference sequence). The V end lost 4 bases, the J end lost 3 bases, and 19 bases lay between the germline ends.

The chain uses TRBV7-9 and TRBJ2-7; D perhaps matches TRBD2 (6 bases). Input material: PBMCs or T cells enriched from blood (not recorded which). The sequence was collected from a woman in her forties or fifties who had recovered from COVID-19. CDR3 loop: CASSSAAGRRFYEQYF. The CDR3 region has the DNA TGTGCCAGCAGCTCCGCCGCGGGACGGAGATTCTACGAGCAGTACTTC.